This TCR beta chain was sequenced during a study of prognosis after radiotherapy for stage I lung cancer. About the study: The patient group consisted of over 10 men and over five women whose ages spanned about 53 to 84, median roughly 75 years.

The CDR3 length is 15 residues. V gave up 6 bases and J gave up 7 bases, with 18 bases separating them. In germline, CDR1 is SGHTA, CDR2 FQGNSA. The TCR beta CDR3 region was amplified from genomic DNA, with two rounds of multiplex PCR being used for the amplification. With primers specific to each TRBV and TRBJ gene, the first-round PCR was performed. TCRdb processed the multiplex PCR reads anew with MiXCR; each CDR3 protein has one entry. The sample shows 25,000 to 35,000 distinct CDR3 sequences, 32% of them seen only once. Study-wide results and caveats: Median unique TCR clone counts of around 10,000 versus 6,900 showed a fall after stereotactic body radiation therapy.

This clonotype showed up just once. Its antigen is still unknown. The likely explanation is a read error, given a far larger clone one base away. The sequence was obtained from a donor of 50 years or more with non-small cell lung cancer. This specimen consisted of PBMCs, obtained before or after stereotactic body radiation therapy (not recorded which). This chain links TRBV7-2 with TRBJ2-2; D is possibly TRBD2 (6 bases). The CDR3 sequence: CASSWGRRRNGELFF. CDR3 nucleotide sequence: TGTGCCAGCAGTTGGGGGAGGCGCAGGAACGGGGAGCTGTTTTTT.